This T cell receptor beta chain was sequenced during a study of human T cells and chemical hapten exposure. Study-level information: Minor volume differences among pooled libraries chiefly drove per-sample TCR yield variation. Study-wide results and limits: TCRs at a frequency above 1 in 1000 stayed unchanged with DPC sensitization.

There are 17 residues in the CDR3. V was cut by 1 base and J by 6 bases, with 16 bases left in between. CDR1 LGHDT and CDR2 YNNKEL come from the germline V gene (reference sequence). The time point here: healthy volunteer bleed at 2 weeks. Extraction of total RNA was performed on unfractionated whole blood. Individual cDNA molecules in this library carried unique molecular identifiers. Original handling: TCR counts had a median of about 92,000 per sample and spanned roughly 23,224 to 690,600. One entry per CDR3 protein results from TCRdb running MiXCR on the RACE reads. The V and J calls were not made by the authors but by TCRdb's processing. The sample contains tens of thousands of distinct CDR3 sequences, about 8.6% of which appear only once. This clonotype was observed at least ten times. The antigen is not known.

The receptor was derived from a female donor in good health. Some clones in this sample may be carry-over from other donors' samples. The V gene is TRBV3-1, the J gene TRBJ1-6; D unclear. The sample consisted of whole blood. This CDR3 is CASSQALAEGLNSPLHF. CDR3 in DNA: TGTGCCAGCAGCCAAGCTCTAGCGGAAGGGCTTAATTCACCCCTCCACTTT. The full variable domain, its missing parts supplied by reference TRBV3-1 and TRBJ1-6, is DTAVSQTPKYLVTQMGNDKSIKCEQNLGHDTMYWYKQDSKKFLKIMFSYNNKELIINETVPNRFSPKSPDKAHLNLHINSLELGDSAVYFCASSQALAEGLNSPLHFGNGTRLTVT.